The 16 T cell receptor beta chains below all came from one sample that was sequenced in a study of siplizumab effects on memory and regulatory T cells. Libraries were prepared by immunoSEQ multiplex PCR; TCRdb keeps only in-frame clonotypes and omits some of them. The sample shows more than 95,000 clones, around 94% of them seen only once. The sample taken for sequencing was non-Treg CD4+ T cells sorted from blood. The origin of the receptors is a human donor in good health.

This clone was observed a single time. This chain uses TRBV10-2 with TRBJ1-1; D is ambiguous. V dropped 3 bases and J dropped 1 base, with 6 bases sitting between them. Per germline, CDR1 WSHSY and CDR2 SAAADI. The CDR3 loop spans 13 amino acids. The CDR3 region has the DNA TGCGCCAGCAGTGAAACCCCGAACACTGAAGCTTTCTTT. This encodes CASSETPNTEAFF.

The CDR3 sequence is CASSDGQGSTDTQYF. The CDR3 DNA reads as TGCGCCAGCAGCGATGGACAGGGGAGCACAGATACGCAGTATTTT. The rearrangement links TRBV5-1 to TRBJ2-3, with 9 bases fitting TRBD1. The V gene's germline CDR1 is SGHRS and CDR2 YFSETQ. V was pared by 4 bases and J by 0 bases, with 3 bases of the junction left unmatched. This CDR3 is built from 15 residues. Looking up the rest from reference TRBV5-1 and TRBJ2-3 gives the full variable domain: KAGVTQTPRYLIKTRGQQVTLSCSPISGHRSVSWYQQTPGQGLQFLFEYFSETQRNKGNFPGRFSGRQFSNSRSEMNVSTLELGDSALYLCASSDGQGSTDTQYFGPGTRLTVL.

V usage is TRBV7-3 and J usage is TRBJ1-1; D not resolved. From germline, CDR1 is SGHTA and CDR2 FQGTGA. Trimming pared 0 bases from V and 5 bases from J, leaving 7 bases between. This CDR3 is 13 amino acids long. CDR3 sequence: CASSLTGRTEAFF. CDR3 bases: TGTGCCAGCAGCTTAACGGGAAGAACTGAAGCTTTCTTT.

The chain's CDR3 is CASTLTSDAYNEQFF. The DNA for the CDR3 is TGTGCCAGCACCCTCACTAGCGACGCCTACAATGAGCAGTTCTTC. The rearrangement joins TRBV7-8 to TRBJ2-1; 7 bases align to TRBD2. Unmatched junction bases numbered 8, after V lost 7 bases and J lost 2 bases. CDR1 SGHVS and CDR2 FQNEAQ come from the germline V gene. The CDR3 has 15 amino acids.

This clone was observed a handful of times. The gene calls are TRBV5-1 and TRBJ2-3; TRBD1 matches 8 bases. This CDR3 is 16 amino acids long. With 4 bases clipped from V and 5 bases from J, the junction kept 12 bases outside the gene matches. Germline V lookup: CDR1 SGHRS, CDR2 YFSETQ. The CDR3 sequence is CASSAQTGGGGDTQYF. The CDR3 bases are TGCGCCAGCAGCGCCCAAACAGGGGGTGGAGGAGATACGCAGTATTTT.

As DNA, the CDR3 is TGTGCCAGCAGCCAGGGACCCACCTATGGCTACACCTTC. This translates into CASSQGPTYGYTF. The chain carries TRBV14 and TRBJ1-2; TRBD1 might be the D (5 bases). Trimming removed 3 bases at V and 4 bases at J, with 9 bases between. The CDR3 has 13 residues. Germline V gives CDR1 SGHDN, CDR2 FVKESK.

The gene calls are TRBV6-5 and TRBJ1-2; D is possibly TRBD1 (5 bases). This CDR3 is 14 amino acids long. Trimming removed 6 bases at V and 4 bases at J, with 15 bases between. From germline, CDR1 is MNHEY and CDR2 SVGAGI. The CDR3: CASSRGGGLYGYTF. The CDR3 DNA sequence: TGTGCCAGCAGCCGCGGCGGGGGTCTCTATGGCTACACCTTC.

The rearrangement joins TRBV5-1 to TRBJ2-2; TRBD1 matches at 10 bases. In germline, CDR1 is SGHRS, CDR2 YFSETQ. J lost 7 bases, V lost 3 bases, and 6 bases had no gene match. The CDR3 contains 15 residues. The CDR3 region is CASSSGTGVVGELFF. The CDR3 DNA is TGCGCCAGCAGCTCCGGGACAGGGGTGGTCGGGGAGCTGTTTTTT.

This clone was recorded only once. This chain joins TRBV18 and TRBJ1-6; D unclear. The length of the CDR3 is 13 residues. V was shortened by 3 bases and J by 9 bases, with 9 bases between the two germline ends. From germline, CDR1 is KGHSH and CDR2 LQKENI. CDR3 in DNA: TGTGCCAGCTCACCGGATGAGAGTTCACCCCTCCACTTT. Protein product: CASSPDESSPLHF. The whole variable domain, filled in from reference TRBV18 and TRBJ1-6, reads NAGVMQNPRHLVRRRGQEARLRCSPMKGHSHVYWYRQLPEEGLKFMVYLQKENIIDESGMPKERFSAEFPKEGPSILRIQQVVRGDSAAYFCASSPDESSPLHFGNGTRLTVT.

This clone occurred once. This chain joins TRBV19 and TRBJ2-2; TRBD2 might be the D (5 bases). V gave up 4 bases and J gave up 11 bases, with 8 bases separating them. Germline values: CDR1 LNHDA, CDR2 SQIVND (reference sequence). This CDR3 has 11 amino acids. The CDR3, as DNA: TGTGCCAGTAGTAAGGAGGTAGAGCTGTTTTTT. As protein: CASSKEVELFF.

This clone appeared a single time. The V gene is TRBV14, the J gene TRBJ1-2; D call uncertain. Trimming shortened V by 0 bases and J by 0 bases, and 5 bases separated the two germline ends. The CDR3 length is 14 residues. Germline V gives CDR1 SGHDN, CDR2 FVKESK. The CDR3 loop reads CASSQENPNYGYTF. The CDR3 DNA reads TGTGCCAGCAGCCAAGAAAATCCTAACTATGGCTACACCTTC.

This sequence joins TRBV19 and TRBJ2-2; 7 bases align to TRBD1. V shed 6 bases and J 1 base; nucleotides not matched to a gene: 11. CDR3 length: 17 residues. The germline CDR1 and CDR2 sequences are LNHDA and SQIVND (reference sequence). The CDR3 loop is CASSPTDRDRNTGELFF. CDR3 bases: TGTGCCAGTAGCCCAACTGACCGGGACAGGAACACCGGGGAGCTGTTTTTT.

This clone came up once. The rearrangement joins TRBV6-6 to TRBJ1-3; D perhaps matches TRBD1 (6 bases). This CDR3 contains 16 residues. Trimming cost V 0 bases and J 1 base, with 10 bases left between them. The germline V gene encodes CDR1 MNHNY and CDR2 SVGAGI (reference sequence). The CDR3 sequence: CASSYSKGVSGNTIYF. The CDR3 region has the DNA TGTGCCAGCAGTTACTCGAAGGGGGTATCTGGAAACACCATATATTTT.

The chain recombines TRBV5-5 with TRBJ1-1; no definite D call. The CDR3 totals 15 residues. Trimming took off 0 bases at V and 5 bases at J, with 14 bases between the two ends. CDR1 is SGHKS and CDR2 is YYEKEE in the germline V gene (reference sequence). Here the CDR3 DNA reads TGTGCCAGCAGCTTGGTTTGGGGAGGGTATACTGAAGCTTTCTTT. Translated, it gives CASSLVWGGYTEAFF.

This clone came up once. The chain is built from TRBV7-9 and TRBJ2-2, with D uncertain. The CDR3 covers 12 residues. CDR1 is SEHNR and CDR2 is FQNEAQ in the germline V gene (reference sequence). V was clipped by 3 bases and J by 4 bases, with 3 bases between them. CDR3 amino acids: CASSLSTGELFF. The CDR3 nucleotides read TGTGCCAGCAGCTTGTCCACCGGGGAGCTGTTTTTT.

The chain joins TRBV11-2 to TRBJ2-3, with TRBD2 as a possible D gene (5 bases). V shed 4 bases and J shed 3 bases, with 8 bases lying between them. Germline V gene sequence: CDR1 SGHAT, CDR2 FQNNGV. This CDR3 has 13 residues. CDR3 residues: CASSSRGTDTQYF. The CDR3 DNA reads as TGTGCCAGCAGCTCGCGCGGGACAGATACGCAGTATTTT.